This T cell receptor beta chain was sequenced during a study of identifying expanded T cells in peripheral blood. The V gene lost 6 bases and the J gene lost 4 bases, with 19 bases spanning the gap. This CDR3 contains 15 residues. CDR1 and CDR2 (germline): MDHEN, SYDVKM. Assay used: immunoSEQ multiplex PCR; TCRdb lists only in-frame clones, some missing. The sample lists 120,000 or so clones, approximately 80% occurring once. The rearrangement joins TRBV28 to TRBJ2-7; perhaps D is TRBD1 or TRBD2 (5 bases each). The specimen sequenced was blood. The origin of this receptor is a person aged 18 to 70 in good health. CDR3 sequence reads: CASSTGAGNLYEQYF. The CDR3 nucleotides read TGTGCCAGCAGCACCGGGGCAGGGAATCTATACGAGCAGTACTTC.